This T cell receptor beta chain was recorded in a study of T cell responses to AZD1222 COVID-19 vaccine. Findings of the study overall: Regions 160-218 and 743-854 held dominance among vaccine-associated CD4 TCRs, which spanned spike. Scientists sampled the repertoires only once the peak T cell response had passed. It should be noted that donors were predominantly white British and more often female, and clonal diversity was possibly underestimated.

Assay used: immunoSEQ multiplex PCR; TCRdb lists only in-frame clones, some missing. There are more than 95,000 clones in the sample; roughly 91% occur only once, and about 5% lies in the top ten. Worth noting for this clone: Its antigen is undetermined.

The input for sequencing was peripheral blood, taken on day 0 of AZD1222 vaccination. This receptor was identified in an adult in good health.

The CDR3 loop reads CASSLVAGGLYEQFF. CDR3 nucleotide sequence: TGCGCCAGCAGCTTGGTAGCGGGGGGGCTGTATGAGCAGTTCTTC. The V and J genes are TRBV5-1 and TRBJ2-1, with 11 bases aligning to TRBD2. Germline lookup yields CDR1 SGHRS and CDR2 YFSETQ. This CDR3 has 15 residues. After removal of 0 bases from V and 8 bases from J, the junction contained 4 bases not matched to a gene.